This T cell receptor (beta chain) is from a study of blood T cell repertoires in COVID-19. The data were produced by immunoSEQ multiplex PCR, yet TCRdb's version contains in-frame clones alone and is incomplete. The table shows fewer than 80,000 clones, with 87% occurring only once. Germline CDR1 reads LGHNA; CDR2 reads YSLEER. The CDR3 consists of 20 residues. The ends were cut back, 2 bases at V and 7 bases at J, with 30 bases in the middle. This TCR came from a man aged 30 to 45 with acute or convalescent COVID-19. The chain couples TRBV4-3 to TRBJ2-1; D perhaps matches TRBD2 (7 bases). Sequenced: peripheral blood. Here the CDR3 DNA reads TGCGCCAGCAGCCAAACGGCAGGGGAGATTAGCGGGCCCTTACGGAATGAGCAGTTCTTC. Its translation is CASSQTAGEISGPLRNEQFF.